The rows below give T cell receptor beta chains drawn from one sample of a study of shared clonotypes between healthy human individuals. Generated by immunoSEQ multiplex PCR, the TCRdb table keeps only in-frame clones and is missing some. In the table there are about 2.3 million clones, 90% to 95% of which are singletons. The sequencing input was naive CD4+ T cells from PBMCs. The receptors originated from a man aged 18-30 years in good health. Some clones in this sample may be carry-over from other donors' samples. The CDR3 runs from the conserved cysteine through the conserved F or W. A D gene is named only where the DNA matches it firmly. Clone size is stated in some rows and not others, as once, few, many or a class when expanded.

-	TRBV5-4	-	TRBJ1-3	TGTGCCAGCAGCTTGGCTGGGTATAGCTCTGGAAACACCATATATTTT	CASSLAGYSSGNTIYF
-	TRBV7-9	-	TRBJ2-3	TGTGCCAGCAGCTTAATCGGGGCCACAGATACGCAGTATTTT	CASSLIGATDTQYF
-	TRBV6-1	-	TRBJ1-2	TGTGCCAGCAGGCGACAAGGGGTTGGCTACACCTTC	CASRRQGVGYTF
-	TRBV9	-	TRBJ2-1	TGTGCCAGCAGCGTAGACCCCCTACCTAGTGAGCAGTTCTTC	CASSVDPLPSEQFF
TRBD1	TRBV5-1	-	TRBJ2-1	TGCGCCAGCAGCCCGGACAGGGGGGGATCGGGTGAGCAGTTCTTC	CASSPDRGGSGEQFF
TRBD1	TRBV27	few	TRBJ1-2	TGTGCCAGCAGGCCAGACAGGGACCACTATGGCTACACCTTC	CASRPDRDHYGYTF
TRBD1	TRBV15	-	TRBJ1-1	TGTGCCACCAGCAGAGCACAGGGGGCTTTAGTGTACACTGAAGCTTTCTTT	CATSRAQGALVYTEAFF
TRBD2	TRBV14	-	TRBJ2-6	TGTGCCAGCAGTTCCCTAGCGGGAGTTGGGGTGAGGGGGGCCAACGTCCTGACTTTC	CASSSLAGVGVRGANVLTF
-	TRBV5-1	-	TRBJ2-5	TGCGCCAGCAGCTTATACAGGGAAGAGACCCAGTACTTC	CASSLYREETQYF
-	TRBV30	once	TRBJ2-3	TGTGCCTGGAGCAGGGGAAACTGGGCAGATACGCAGTATTTT	CAWSRGNWADTQYF
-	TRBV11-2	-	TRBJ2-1	TGTGCCAGCAGCTTGGAACAGGGACGTAGTTACAATGAGCAGTTCTTC	CASSLEQGRSYNEQFF
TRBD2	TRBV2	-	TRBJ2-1	TGTGCCAGCCAGAAGAGACTAGCGGGAGACGCCGAGCCTTACAATGAGCAGTTCTTC	CASQKRLAGDAEPYNEQFF
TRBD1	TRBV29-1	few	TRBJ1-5	TGCAGCGCTGAGACAGGGGATCAGCCCCAGCATTTT	CSAETGDQPQHF
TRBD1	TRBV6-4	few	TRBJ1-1	TGTGCCAGCAGCCGGACAGGGCGCACTGAAGCTTTCTTT	CASSRTGRTEAFF